The rows below give T cell receptor beta chains drawn from one sample of a study of blood T cell repertoires in COVID-19. Method: immunoSEQ multiplex PCR; TCRdb's copy keeps in-frame clones and lacks some. The sample consists of under 200,000 clones, approximately 90% of them appearing once. The sample was PBMCs or T cells enriched from blood (not recorded which). Receptors originate from a woman aged 18-29 years who had recovered from COVID-19. CDR3s include the opening cysteine and the closing phenylalanine or tryptophan. The D gene is left open where the match is weak. Size tells how often a clone was seen (once, few, many) or the class of an expanded clone, and some rows leave it out.

14	TRBV5-1	.	TRBD1	TRBJ2-3	TGCGCCAGCAGCCTAAGACAGGGGAAAGATACGCAGTATTTT	CASSLRQGKDTQYF
17	TRBV7-3	.	TRBD2	TRBJ2-1	TGTGCCAGCAGCTTCAACCCTAGCGGGAGGTTCGACAATGAGCAGTTCTTC	CASSFNPSGRFDNEQFF
16	TRBV28	.	.	TRBJ2-2	TGTGCCAGCAGCCGTAGCCCGGGGAGGTACACCGGGGAGCTGTTTTTT	CASSRSPGRYTGELFF
14	TRBV7-8	.	TRBD1	TRBJ2-2	TGTGCCAGCAGCTACAGGGGGCAAACCGGGGAGCTGTTTTTT	CASSYRGQTGELFF
16	TRBV18	.	TRBD1	TRBJ1-1	TGTGCCAGCTCACCAGGGACAGGGGTCTGGAACACTGAAGCTTTCTTT	CASSPGTGVWNTEAFF
13	TRBV18	.	.	TRBJ2-1	TGTGCCAGCTCATCCCTCACGGAGGATGAGCAGTTCTTC	CASSSLTEDEQFF
15	TRBV19	.	TRBD2	TRBJ2-2	TGTGCCAGTAGTATTTCCCGCGGGAGGACCGGGGAGCTGTTTTTT	CASSISRGRTGELFF
16	TRBV19	.	.	TRBJ2-7	TGTGCCAGTAGTCCCCACCCCGGGACGGGAGCCTACGAGCAGTACTTC	CASSPHPGTGAYEQYF
15	TRBV6-5	.	TRBD2	TRBJ2-7	TGTGCCAGCGAGACATCACCGGGGGGAAGCTACGAGCAGTACTTC	CASETSPGGSYEQYF
13	TRBV28	few	TRBD2	TRBJ2-2	TGTGCCACCCTAGCGGGAGACACCGGGGAGCTGTTTTTT	CATLAGDTGELFF
19	TRBV4-1	.	TRBD1	TRBJ1-3	TGCGCCAGCAGCCAATGGGGACAGCTCAGGGAGAGCTCTGGAAACACCATATATTTT	CASSQWGQLRESSGNTIYF
15	TRBV30	once	.	TRBJ1-6	TGTGCCTGGAGTGTTGGGGCGACACTTAATTCACCCCTCCACTTT	CAWSVGATLNSPLHF
13	TRBV12-3/TRBV12-4	.	.	TRBJ1-2	TGTGCCAGCAGTTTATACTCAAACTATGGCTACACCTTC	CASSLYSNYGYTF
15	TRBV10-2	.	.	TRBJ2-1	TGCGCCAGCAGTGTCCAGGTGGGCTCCTACAATGAGCAGTTCTTC	CASSVQVGSYNEQFF
13	TRBV5-5	.	.	TRBJ1-2	TGTGCCAGCAGCCTACAGACTAACTATGGCTACACCTTC	CASSLQTNYGYTF
16	TRBV28	.	TRBD1	TRBJ2-4	TGTGCCAGCAGTTCCTCGGACAGGGGAGCCAAAAACATTCAGTACTTC	CASSSSDRGAKNIQYF
13	TRBV6-6	.	TRBD2	TRBJ2-7	TGTGCCACGAGACTAGCAGAGCTCTACGAGCAGTACTTC	CATRLAELYEQYF
15	TRBV9	.	TRBD2	TRBJ2-7	TGTGCCAGCAGCGTAGCTAGCGGAGAGTTCTACGAGCAGTACTTC	CASSVASGEFYEQYF
17	TRBV4-2	few	TRBD2	TRBJ2-2	TGTGCCAGCAGCCGACTCACTAGCGGGACCCCCACCGGGGAGCTGTTTTTT	CASSRLTSGTPTGELFF
12	TRBV28	once	.	TRBJ2-5	TGTGCCAGCATGGCGGACCAAGAGACCCAGTACTTC	CASMADQETQYF
15	TRBV28	.	TRBD1	TRBJ1-5	TGTGCCAGCAGTCGACAGGGGGCGCAAAATCAGCCCCAGCATTTT	CASSRQGAQNQPQHF
16	TRBV15	once	.	TRBJ2-5	TGTGCCACCAGCAGGGGGGACACAAGGTACCAAGAGACCCAGTACTTC	CATSRGDTRYQETQYF
14	TRBV2	.	TRBD1	TRBJ2-7	TGTGCCACAACAAGCACGGGACAGCCCTACGAGCAGTACTTC	CATTSTGQPYEQYF
21	TRBV18	.	TRBD2	TRBJ2-5	TGTGCCAGCTCACCCCGCGGCGGCTTCTCATTGGTCAGCGGGAGTCAAGAGACCCAGTACTTC	CASSPRGGFSLVSGSQETQYF
13	TRBV27	.	TRBD1	TRBJ1-2	TGTGCCAGCAGTCCCCTCGACAGGGGTGGCTACACCTTC	CASSPLDRGGYTF
20	TRBV6-1	.	.	TRBJ2-7	TGTGCCAGCAGTGAATCTTATGGGGGGGCTAGCAAGAGGAGGGATTACGAGCAGTACTTC	CASSESYGGASKRRDYEQYF
15	TRBV7-9	.	TRBD1	TRBJ2-3	TGTGCCAGCAGTCGGACAGGGTTTAGCACAGATACGCAGTATTTT	CASSRTGFSTDTQYF
17	TRBV5-1	once	TRBD1	TRBJ2-7	TGCGCCAGCAGCTTGGCCGTAAGGACAGGGTTTTTCTACGAGCAGTACTTC	CASSLAVRTGFFYEQYF
18	TRBV3-1/TRBV3-2	.	TRBD1	TRBJ2-6	TGTGCCAGCAGCCAACACCCGGGACAGAGCTCTGGGGCCAACGTCCTGACTTTC	CASSQHPGQSSGANVLTF
13	TRBV28	.	.	TRBJ2-7	TGTGCCAGCAGCGGGGAGCGGGCCTACGAGCAGTACTTC	CASSGERAYEQYF
15	TRBV4-1	.	TRBD1	TRBJ1-2	TGCGCCAGCAGCCCTCCGGGACAGAAGAGGTCTGGCTACACCTTC	CASSPPGQKRSGYTF
14	TRBV19	.	TRBD1	TRBJ2-5	TGTGCCAGTAGTATGGGGGACAGGGAGGAGACCCAGTACTTC	CASSMGDREETQYF
15	TRBV4-1	once	TRBD2	TRBJ2-1	TGCGCCAGCAGCCAAGGGGCGGGGGGCCGGAATGAGCAGTTCTTC	CASSQGAGGRNEQFF
13	TRBV5-1	.	.	TRBJ2-1	TGCGCCAGCAGCTTGTTCCTTAACAATGAGCAGTTCTTC	CASSLFLNNEQFF
15	TRBV6-5	.	.	TRBJ1-5	TGTGCCTCAGCCCCAGTGACAGGCGAAGGTCAGCCCCAGCATTTT	CASAPVTGEGQPQHF
17	TRBV6-2/TRBV6-3	few	TRBD2	TRBJ2-1	TGTGCCAGCAGTTACTCGACCGCGGGAGGGTCGTACAATGAGCAGTTCTTC	CASSYSTAGGSYNEQFF
16	TRBV9	once	TRBD2	TRBJ2-3	TGTGCCAGCAGCCCCAGGGACTACTCGGGCACAGATACGCAGTATTTT	CASSPRDYSGTDTQYF
18	TRBV4-1	.	TRBD2	TRBJ2-1	TGCGCCAGCAGCCAAGTGGGGGGGAGACTAGTTCCCCACAATGAGCAGTTCTTC	CASSQVGGRLVPHNEQFF
13	TRBV27	.	.	TRBJ2-2	TGTGCCAGCAGGAGAGCGAACACCGGGGAGCTGTTTTTT	CASRRANTGELFF
13	TRBV5-4	.	.	TRBJ1-2	TGTGCCAGCAGCTCGAAGAGAAACTATGGCTACACCTTC	CASSSKRNYGYTF